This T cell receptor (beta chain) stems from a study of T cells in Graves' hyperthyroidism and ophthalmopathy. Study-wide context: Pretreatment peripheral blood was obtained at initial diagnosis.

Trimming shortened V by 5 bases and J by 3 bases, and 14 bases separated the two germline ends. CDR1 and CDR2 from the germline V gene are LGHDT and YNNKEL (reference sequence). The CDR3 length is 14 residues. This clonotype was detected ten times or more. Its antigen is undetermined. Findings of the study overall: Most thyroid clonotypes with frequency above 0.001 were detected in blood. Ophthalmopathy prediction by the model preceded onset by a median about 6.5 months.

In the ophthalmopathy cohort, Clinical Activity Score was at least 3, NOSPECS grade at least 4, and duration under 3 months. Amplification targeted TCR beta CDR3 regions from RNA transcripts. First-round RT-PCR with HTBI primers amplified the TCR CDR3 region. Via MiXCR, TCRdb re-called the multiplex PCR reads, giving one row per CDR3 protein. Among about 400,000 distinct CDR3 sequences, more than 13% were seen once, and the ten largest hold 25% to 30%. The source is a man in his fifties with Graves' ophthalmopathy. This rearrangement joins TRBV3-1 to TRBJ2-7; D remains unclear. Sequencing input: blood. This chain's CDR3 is CASSSAFLGYEQYF. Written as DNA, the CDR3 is TGTGCCAGCAGCAGCGCGTTCTTGGGCTACGAGCAGTACTTC.